Each of the 28 T cell receptor beta chains below was sequenced from the same sample in a study of radiotherapy plus CTLA-4 blockade in lung cancer. Profiled with immunoSEQ multiplex PCR; TCRdb holds only in-frame clones, not every one. The repertoire includes about 98,000 clones, approximately 78% of them detected once, and approximately 3.4% sits in the top ten. The sequences come from peripheral blood, collected from a patient treated with radiotherapy plus ipilimumab. These receptors came from a human donor with non-small cell lung cancer who had a partial response to radiotherapy plus ipilimumab.

Concerning this clone itself: At one boundary the junction diverges from the germline segment, which might be a read error. CDR3 in amino acids: CASSQGQGYTEAFF. CDR3 coding DNA: TGTGCCAGCAGCCAGGGGCAGGGATACACTGAAGCTTTCTTT. This rearrangement joins TRBV4-1 to TRBJ1-1, with a weak D call TRBD1 (6 bases). The CDR3 sequence is 14 residues long. The germline V gene has CDR1 MGHRA and CDR2 YSYEKL.

The chain carries TRBV28 and TRBJ1-2, with TRBD1 matching over 8 bases. The J segment lost 2 bases and the V segment lost 6 bases, leaving 11 bases of the junction unmatched. The CDR3 runs 16 residues. Germline values: CDR1 MDHEN, CDR2 SYDVKM. For the CDR3, the DNA is TGTGCCAGCAGCGGTCCGGGACAGGATTTAAACTATGGCTACACCTTC. It codes for CASSGPGQDLNYGYTF.

The rearrangement joins TRBV2 to TRBJ2-5; perhaps TRBD2 as D (6 bases). The ends were cut back, 4 bases at V and 5 bases at J, with 11 bases in the middle. The CDR3 covers 13 residues. CDR1 and CDR2 from the germline V gene are SNHLY and FYNNEI. CDR3 amino acids: CASSGGGGETQYF. The CDR3 DNA is TGTGCCAGCAGTGGGGGAGGCGGGGAGACCCAGTACTTC.

In its sample, this clone was seen a few times. The chain employs TRBV18 and TRBJ1-5, with 8 bases identical to TRBD1. Germline CDR1 and CDR2: KGHSH and LQKENI. Losses at the gene ends were 6 bases for V and 7 bases for J; bases not matched to a gene: 8. The CDR3 loop spans 14 amino acids. This CDR3 is CASSQDREAQPQHF. CDR3 DNA sequence: TGTGCCAGCTCTCAGGACAGGGAGGCCCAGCCCCAGCATTTT.

This clone occurred a few times. The gene calls are TRBV5-6 and TRBJ1-2, with 9 bases matching TRBD1. Germline assignment: CDR1 SGHDT and CDR2 YYEEEE. CDR3 size: 14 residues. V lost 4 bases and J lost 3; bases outside the gene matches: 4. The CDR3 here is CASSPDRGYYGYTF. The CDR3 DNA reads as TGTGCCAGCAGCCCGGACAGGGGCTACTATGGCTACACCTTC.

The V gene is TRBV7-5, the J gene TRBJ2-6; the table assigns TRBD2, which was not confirmed against the DNA. TRBV7-5 is deemed a pseudogene. The CDR3 extends over 13 amino acids. The CDR3: CVRREEGANVLTF. The DNA of the CDR3 is TGTGTCAGAAGGGAGGAAGGGGCCAACGTCCTGACTTTC.

This clone was detected once. The rearrangement links TRBV30 to TRBJ1-2; tentatively, D is TRBD1 (5 bases). CDR1 GTSNPN and CDR2 SVGIG come from the germline V gene (reference sequence). V was shortened by 2 bases and J by 1 base, with 14 bases between the two germline ends. The CDR3 is 15 amino acids. The CDR3 protein is CAWSKERGGNYGYTF. In nucleotides, the CDR3 is TGTGCCTGGAGTAAGGAAAGGGGTGGTAACTATGGCTACACCTTC.

The V call is TRBV5-4, the J call TRBJ2-2; D is uncertain. Trimming removed 0 bases from V and 2 bases from J, with 11 bases in between. CDR3 length: 16 amino acids. The germline V gene encodes CDR1 SGHNT and CDR2 YYREEE (reference sequence). CDR3 region: CASSLETRRNTGELFF. The CDR3 coding sequence is TGTGCCAGCAGCTTGGAGACCAGGCGTAACACCGGGGAGCTGTTTTTT.

The V and J genes are TRBV5-1 and TRBJ1-1; 8 nucleotides match TRBD1. The V and J ends lost 2 bases and 3 bases, in that order; junction bases with no gene match: 3. The germline V gene encodes CDR1 SGHRS and CDR2 YFSETQ. This CDR3 has 14 amino acids. As DNA, the CDR3 is TGCGCCAGCAGCTTACAGACAGGGGACACTGAAGCTTTCTTT. This translates into CASSLQTGDTEAFF.

The J gene is TRBJ2-2, the V gene TRBV4-1; the match to TRBD2 covers 7 bases. From germline, CDR1 is MGHRA and CDR2 YSYEKL. The CDR3 is 16 amino acids. J was trimmed by 6 bases and V by 5 bases; bases with no gene match: 12. The CDR3 nucleotides are TGCGCCAGCAGCTCTCGCGAGCGGGGAGGCGCCGGGGAGCTGTTTTTT. Translated, it gives CASSSRERGGAGELFF.

The sample holds a few counts of this clone. The chain combines TRBV18 with TRBJ2-5, with 9 bases aligning to TRBD2. The DNA end is more similar to TRBJ2-7, so the J call may be wrong. The CDR3 runs to 13 residues. In germline, CDR1 is KGHSH, CDR2 LQKENI. CDR3 region: CASSPTSGYEQYF. The DNA for the CDR3 is TGTGCCAGCTCACCTACTAGCGGGTACGAGCAGTACTTC.

The chain is built from TRBV2 and TRBJ2-1; 9 positions match TRBD2. CDR3 size: 15 residues. The V segment lost 6 bases and the J segment 10 bases; nucleotides outside the gene matches: 13. The germline V gene encodes CDR1 SNHLY and CDR2 FYNNEI. In nucleotides, the CDR3 is TGTGCCAGCAGATGGGGTTCAGCGGGAGGAGACGAGCAGTTCTTC. This gives the protein CASRWGSAGGDEQFF.

V usage is TRBV18 and J usage is TRBJ1-2; 8 nucleotides match TRBD1. The germline V gene has CDR1 KGHSH and CDR2 LQKENI. V lost 6 bases, J lost 8 bases, and 8 bases stayed unmatched. This CDR3 is built from 13 residues. CDR3: CASSRGQGQGYTF. The CDR3 coding sequence is TGTGCCAGCTCCCGCGGACAGGGTCAGGGCTACACCTTC.

J is TRBJ1-5 and V is TRBV4-2; D perhaps matches TRBD1 (6 bases). Germline V gene lookup returns CDR1 LGHNA and CDR2 YNFKEQ. CDR3 length: 16 amino acids. Trimming took off 1 base at V and 3 bases at J, with 13 bases between the two ends. CDR3 sequence reads: CASSQAEGQVNQPQHF. In DNA, the CDR3 is TGTGCCAGCAGCCAAGCTGAGGGACAAGTCAATCAGCCCCAGCATTTT.

The chain uses TRBV18 and TRBJ2-5; D may be TRBD2 (6 bases). The J call may not be correct, given that the DNA end is closer to TRBJ2-7. The CDR3 covers 14 residues. The germline CDR1 and CDR2 sequences are KGHSH and LQKENI. CDR3: CASSPSGRPYEQYF. Here the CDR3 DNA reads TGTGCCAGCTCACCTTCCGGGAGACCCTACGAGCAGTACTTC.

A single count supports this clone. This chain's CDR3 is CASSLDRSPSYEQYF. CDR3 bases: TGTGCCAGCAGTTTGGACAGATCCCCATCCTACGAGCAGTACTTC. The chain carries TRBV6-5 and TRBJ2-7, with a tentative D call TRBD1 (6 bases). Germline V gene data show CDR1 as MNHEY and CDR2 as SVGAGI. The CDR3 contains 15 residues. V lost 4 bases to trimming and J lost 1 base, with 14 bases between them.

This rearrangement joins TRBV19 to TRBJ1-1, with D unclear. CDR1 is LNHDA, CDR2 SQIVND, per germline (reference sequence). The CDR3 extends over 14 amino acids. With 5 bases removed from V and 1 base from J, the gap between germline ends came to 11 bases. CDR3 loop: CASSGRRWNTEAFF. The CDR3 coding sequence is TGTGCCAGTAGTGGAAGGAGATGGAACACTGAAGCTTTCTTT.

V and J are TRBV27 and TRBJ2-1; a possible D gene is TRBD2 (6 bases). CDR1 is MNHEY and CDR2 is SMNVEV in the germline V gene (reference sequence). Trimming cost V 7 bases and J 2 bases, with 21 bases left between them. There are 17 residues in the CDR3. This chain's CDR3 is CASTLGLAPGPYNEQFF. DNA for the CDR3: TGTGCCAGCACCTTGGGACTCGCCCCGGGGCCCTACAATGAGCAGTTCTTC.

The chain employs TRBV2 and TRBJ1-1; the D gene is possibly TRBD1 (5 bases). In germline, CDR1 is SNHLY, CDR2 FYNNEI. Trimming removed 5 bases from V and 4 bases from J, with 8 bases in between. The CDR3 loop spans 12 amino acids. CDR3 nucleotides: TGTGCCAGCAGTCGACAGAGCACTGAAGCTTTCTTT. Translation gives CASSRQSTEAFF.

This clone has only a few counts. The rearrangement links TRBV2 to TRBJ2-1; D is undetermined. This CDR3 region has 8 residues. Trimming shortened V by 7 bases and J by 11 bases, and 3 bases separated the two germline ends. Germline CDR1 reads SNHLY; CDR2 reads FYNNEI. CDR3 in amino acids: CASTQQFF. CDR3 nucleotides: TGTGCCAGCACTCAGCAGTTCTTC.

The chain joins TRBV27 to TRBJ2-1; 12 bases fit TRBD1. With V trimmed by 5 bases and J by 9 bases, 5 bases remained unmatched. This CDR3 is built from 14 residues. Germline CDR1 and CDR2: MNHEY and SMNVEV (reference sequence). The CDR3 DNA follows: TGTGCCAGCAGTGCCGGGACAGGGGGCGGTGAGCAGTTCTTC. Translating gives CASSAGTGGGEQFF.

This chain joins TRBV2 and TRBJ1-1, with a possible D match to TRBD1 (6 bases). Germline V lookup: CDR1 SNHLY, CDR2 FYNNEI. V was pared by 8 bases and J by 1 base, with 17 bases between. There are 15 residues in the CDR3. The CDR3: CASLLGGAGNTEAFF. In nucleotides, the CDR3 is TGTGCCAGCCTGCTGGGGGGGGCGGGGAACACTGAAGCTTTCTTT. Together with reference TRBV2 and TRBJ1-1, the CDR3 gives the full variable domain: EPEVTQTPSHQVTQMGQEVILRCVPISNHLYFYWYRQILGQKVEFLVSFYNNEISEKSEIFDDQFSVERPDGSNFTLKIRSTKLEDSAMYFCASLLGGAGNTEAFFGQGTRLTVV.

This clone has just one count. The chain uses TRBV18 and TRBJ2-5; D remains unclear. TRBJ2-7 explains the end of the DNA better; the J call may be wrong. CDR3 size: 14 residues. Germline CDR1 and CDR2: KGHSH and LQKENI. CDR3 nucleotides: TGTGCCAGCTCACCGACGGGCCAGGACTACGAGCAGTACTTC. Its translation is CASSPTGQDYEQYF.

The chain joins TRBV5-1 to TRBJ2-7; 8 bases are a match to TRBD2. The CDR3 extends over 14 amino acids. V was clipped by 3 bases and J by 5 bases; unmatched bases: 7. CDR1 SGHRS and CDR2 YFSETQ come from the germline V gene. The CDR3 here is CASSSLTSGDEQYF. In DNA, the CDR3 is TGCGCCAGCAGCTCTCTAACTAGCGGAGACGAGCAGTACTTC.

This clone was detected a few times. The DNA for the CDR3 is TGTGCCAGTAGTCCGACAGAAAATCAGCCCCAGCATTTT. Translated, it gives CASSPTENQPQHF. The rearrangement links TRBV19 to TRBJ1-5; TRBD1 might be the D (5 bases). The germline V gene has CDR1 LNHDA and CDR2 SQIVND (reference sequence). The germline V and J ends were trimmed by 5 bases and 4 bases, with 9 bases remaining between them. The CDR3 has 13 residues.

The rearrangement links TRBV6-1 to TRBJ2-1; D gene unclear. CDR1 and CDR2 (germline): MNHNS, SASEGT. The length of the CDR3 is 14 residues. V lost 1 base, J lost 4 bases, and 8 bases lay in between. CDR3 in amino acids: CASSEVILYNEQFF. The CDR3 coding sequence is TGTGCCAGCAGTGAAGTTATATTATACAATGAGCAGTTCTTC.

The chain recombines TRBV7-3 with TRBJ2-3, with 11 nucleotides matching TRBD1. The CDR3 is 16 amino acids. CDR1 and CDR2 from the germline V gene are SGHTA and FQGTGA. Losses at the gene ends were 5 bases for V and 4 bases for J; bases not matched to a gene: 8. CDR3 sequence: CASSPPVGQGADTQYF. CDR3 bases: TGTGCCAGCAGCCCCCCCGTGGGACAGGGGGCAGATACGCAGTATTTT.

As DNA, the CDR3 is TGTGCCAGCAGCATCCGGGGGTTCACAGATACGCAGTATTTT. Translating gives CASSIRGFTDTQYF. The genes are TRBV21-1 and TRBJ2-3; no DNA check was done on the table's D call, TRBD2. TRBV21-1 is a pseudogene. CDR3 length: 14 amino acids.